One T cell receptor beta chain is described in this entry. What it binds is not known. This CDR3 contains 14 residues. Germline V gene sequence: CDR1 SGHNT, CDR2 YYREEE (reference sequence). V was trimmed by 0 bases and J by 13 bases, leaving 17 bases between them. The data belong to a study of persistence of HIV-infected CD4 T cells. The libraries were made with immunoSEQ version 4 in survey mode. The data were produced by immunoSEQ multiplex PCR, yet TCRdb's version contains in-frame clones alone and is incomplete. The sample records more than 30,000 clones, approximately 78% being singletons. Cells were stimulated with overlapping HIV-1 Gag 15-mer peptides. CD40L/CD69 double-negative CD45RO-high memory CD4+ T cells were collected. An approximately 17-hour stimulation of CD8-depleted PBMCs used anti-CD28/CD49d costimulation, CD40-blocking antibody and enfuvirtide. Study observations and caveats: TCR oligoclonality correlated with proviral oligoclonality in the same sorted populations.

Material: cultured CD4+ T cells from PBMCs, obtained from a patient who received antiretroviral therapy. The receptor comes from an adult with HIV. The donor label of this sample is uncertain. V and J are TRBV5-4 and TRBJ2-1; the D gene is possibly TRBD2 (5 bases). The CDR3 sequence is CASSLETQSGEQFF. As DNA, the CDR3 is TGTGCCAGCAGCTTGGAAACCCAGAGCGGAGAACAGTTCTTC.